These 16 T cell receptor beta chains share one sample of origin, sequenced in a study of technical replicates of blood from a few donors. Here immunoSEQ multiplex PCR was the method, and the copy in TCRdb shows in-frame clones only, minus some. The sample includes tens of thousands of clones, under 99% of them seen just once. Source material: T cells isolated from PBMCs. The receptors were gathered from a human donor in good health.

V is TRBV19 and J is TRBJ1-5; possible D gene TRBD1, 5 bases. The germline V gene has CDR1 LNHDA and CDR2 SQIVND (reference sequence). The CDR3 has 14 residues. Trimming stripped 3 bases from V and 7 bases from J, with 13 bases between. This chain's CDR3 is CASSMVGLWQPQHF. The CDR3 DNA follows: TGTGCCAGTAGTATGGTGGGGCTTTGGCAGCCCCAGCATTTT.

V usage is TRBV6-1 and J usage is TRBJ2-7; possible D gene TRBD1, 6 bases. This CDR3 has 19 amino acids. Trimming removed 4 bases at V and 2 bases at J, with 27 bases between. Germline V lookup: CDR1 MNHNS, CDR2 SASEGT. CDR3 nucleotide sequence: TGTGCCAGCAGTGGCCTACAGGGCTACTTCGAACTCTCAACCTACGAGCAGTACTTC. This encodes CASSGLQGYFELSTYEQYF.

The chain links TRBV10-3 to TRBJ2-7; 9 bases are shared with TRBD1. Germline V lookup: CDR1 ENHRY, CDR2 SYGVKD. The ends lost 3 bases at V and 2 bases at J; junction bases unmatched: 5. This CDR3 spans 15 amino acids. The CDR3 region is CAISEARTGAYEQYF. Here the CDR3 DNA reads TGTGCCATCAGTGAAGCGAGGACAGGGGCCTACGAGCAGTACTTC.

The V call is TRBV13, the J call TRBJ2-2; TRBD2 agrees at 12 bases. The ends lost 5 bases at V and 5 bases at J; junction bases unmatched: 6. The CDR3 is made up of 16 amino acids. The germline CDR1 and CDR2 sequences are PRHDT and FYEKMQ (reference sequence). For the CDR3, the DNA is TGTGCCAGCAGCCTCCTAGCGGGAGGGCCGACCGGGGAGCTGTTTTTT. It yields the protein CASSLLAGGPTGELFF.

The rearrangement links TRBV6-1 to TRBJ1-2, with 8 bases aligning to TRBD1. Germline V gives CDR1 MNHNS, CDR2 SASEGT. The CDR3 consists of 13 residues. With V trimmed by 6 bases and J by 8 bases, 8 bases remained unmatched. The CDR3 nucleotides read TGTGCCAGCAGGAATACAGGGGGGGACGGCTACACCTTC. Translating gives CASRNTGGDGYTF.

The chain has TRBV11-3 and TRBJ2-2, with a tentative D call TRBD2 (6 bases). Trimming took off 5 bases at V and 5 bases at J, with 18 bases between the two ends. The CDR3 loop spans 16 amino acids. Germline V gives CDR1 SGHNT, CDR2 YENEEA. This chain's CDR3 is CASSRGWGSGTGELFF. CDR3 nucleotide sequence: TGTGCCAGCAGCCGCGGGTGGGGGAGCGGGACCGGGGAGCTGTTTTTT.

The chain employs TRBV5-4 and TRBJ2-7, with TRBD1 matching over 10 bases. The CDR3 extends over 16 amino acids. The ends lost 3 bases at V and 2 bases at J; junction bases unmatched: 8. CDR1 is SGHNT and CDR2 is YYREEE in the germline V gene (reference sequence). The CDR3 DNA reads as TGTGCCAGCAGCTCTGGTCAAGGACAGGGGGCCTACGAGCAGTACTTC. Translation: CASSSGQGQGAYEQYF.

The chain combines TRBV2 with TRBJ2-1, with D tentatively TRBD2 (6 bases). Trimming took off 5 bases at V and 5 bases at J, with 16 bases between the two ends. The CDR3 spans 15 residues. The germline gives CDR1 SNHLY, CDR2 FYNNEI. The CDR3 sequence: CASSHGLGGDNEQFF. The DNA for the CDR3 is TGTGCCAGCAGTCATGGATTAGGCGGGGACAATGAGCAGTTCTTC.

The chain employs TRBV5-1 and TRBJ2-1; the match to TRBD1 covers 7 bases. The ends lost 4 bases at V and 2 bases at J; junction bases unmatched: 6. CDR1 SGHRS and CDR2 YFSETQ come from the germline V gene. The CDR3 is 15 residues long. The CDR3 region is CASSQGGPPYNEQFF. CDR3 coding DNA: TGCGCCAGCAGCCAAGGGGGCCCGCCCTACAATGAGCAGTTCTTC. Complete variable domain (other parts from reference TRBV5-1 and TRBJ2-1): KAGVTQTPRYLIKTRGQQVTLSCSPISGHRSVSWYQQTPGQGLQFLFEYFSETQRNKGNFPGRFSGRQFSNSRSEMNVSTLELGDSALYLCASSQGGPPYNEQFFGPGTRLTVL.

This rearrangement joins TRBV30 to TRBJ1-5, with D maybe TRBD1 (5 bases). V gave up 2 bases and J gave up 4 bases, with 12 bases separating them. The CDR3 is 14 residues long. Germline CDR1 and CDR2: GTSNPN and SVGIG (reference sequence). Here the CDR3 reads CAWSTGLKNQPQHF. In DNA, the CDR3 is TGTGCCTGGAGTACAGGCTTAAAAAATCAGCCCCAGCATTTT.

The J gene is TRBJ2-1, the V gene TRBV6-5; 9 nucleotides line up with TRBD1. J was trimmed by 8 bases and V by 2 bases; bases with no gene match: 4. Germline V gene data show CDR1 as MNHEY and CDR2 as SVGAGI. The CDR3 extends over 14 amino acids. CDR3 region: CASSYTTGGYEQFF. CDR3 nucleotide sequence: TGTGCCAGCAGTTACACTACAGGGGGCTATGAGCAGTTCTTC.

CDR3 nucleotide sequence: TGTGCCAGCAGCTCCGAGGACTGGGAGAATGAGCAGTTCTTC. Translated, it gives CASSSEDWENEQFF. The gene calls are TRBV11-3 and TRBJ2-1; tentative D call: TRBD2 (5 bases). The CDR3 has 14 residues. CDR1 and CDR2 from the germline V gene are SGHNT and YENEEA. Trimming shortened V by 4 bases and J by 7 bases, and 14 bases separated the two germline ends.

J is TRBJ1-4 and V is TRBV19; D may be TRBD1 (6 bases). CDR1 and CDR2 (germline): LNHDA, SQIVND (reference sequence). This CDR3 spans 14 amino acids. V gave up 5 bases and J gave up 4 bases, with 11 bases separating them. The CDR3 DNA reads TGTGCCAGTAGTGAACAGGGCAATAATGAAAAACTGTTTTTT. Its protein is CASSEQGNNEKLFF.

V and J are TRBV18 and TRBJ1-2; D is unresolved. The CDR3 contains 14 residues. Germline loops: CDR1 KGHSH, CDR2 LQKENI. Deletions cut 3 bases from V and 4 bases from J, with 12 bases between. In DNA form, the CDR3 reads TGTGCCAGCTCACCGGGTTTACAGTTCTATGGCTACACCTTC. Protein sequence: CASSPGLQFYGYTF.

This chain links TRBV7-7 with TRBJ2-5; 8 bases line up with TRBD1. V shed 3 bases, J shed 4 bases, and the junction held 7 bases outside the gene matches. This CDR3 is built from 15 residues. CDR1 SSHAT and CDR2 FNYEAQ come from the germline V gene (reference sequence). CDR3 coding DNA: TGTGCCAGCAGCTTTGGGACTGGACAGGGAGAGACCCAGTACTTC. This translates into CASSFGTGQGETQYF.

This clone was seen a single time. This chain links TRBV19 with TRBJ1-1; D is perhaps TRBD1 (5 bases). Germline assignment: CDR1 LNHDA and CDR2 SQIVND (reference sequence). V shed 3 bases and J shed 2 bases, with 13 bases lying between them. This CDR3 has 15 amino acids. The CDR3 region is CASSIPRGINTEAFF. In DNA form, the CDR3 reads TGTGCCAGTAGTATCCCTAGGGGTATTAACACTGAAGCTTTCTTT.